This TCR beta chain is drawn from a study of beta chain features in type 1 diabetes. Study-wide results and caveats: Over-representation of high TCR-expressing cells was a possible consequence of cDNA sequencing. Shortening of TCRB CDR3s, moderate but significant, appeared in all four CD4+ subsets of Type 1 diabetes patients. The study found fewer insertions and more deletions at VDJ junctions in type 1 diabetes patients. The similarity of naive, central memory and Treg TCRB repertoires appeared greater among patients than among healthy donors.

This clone was observed a handful of times. Its cognate antigen is unknown. Purity (above 98%) was reached by all sorted populations. The entirety of the isolated RNA underwent reverse transcription, so expressed TCRB transcripts were sequenced. Sequencing was performed with immunoSEQ multiplex PCR; in TCRdb, only in-frame clones are kept and a portion is missing. The sample carries approximately 730,000 clones, 13% recorded once. The material sequenced was naive CD4+ T cells from blood. The origin of this receptor is a man aged 18 to 29 with type 1 diabetes.

In DNA, the CDR3 is TGTGCCAGCAGTTTACCCCCCTCCGGCTACACCTTC. Protein: CASSLPPSGYTF. V gene TRBV28 combines with J gene TRBJ1-2; D is uncertain. CDR1 and CDR2 from the germline V gene are MDHEN and SYDVKM. The CDR3 sequence is 12 residues long. Between the trimmed V and J ends, which lost 2 bases and 8 bases, there was a span of 9 bases.